These T cell receptor beta chains were read from a single sample in a study of shared clonotypes between healthy human individuals. Method: immunoSEQ multiplex PCR; TCRdb's copy keeps in-frame clones and lacks some. The table includes about 2.2 million clones, approximately 94% detected once. Sequencing was performed on naive CD8+ T cells from PBMCs. The receptors shown here come from a man younger than 35 in good health. Some clones in this sample may be carry-over from other donors' samples. Both conserved end residues are part of each CDR3. A D gene is named only where the DNA matches it firmly. Size is stated for part of the rows, as once, few or many counts, or as a class when the clone is expanded.

DNA: TGTGCCAGTAAAAATCGAATCGGCCTCTGGGGAGCTCCAGGAAACACCATATATTTT; CDR3: CASKNRIGLWGAPGNTIYF; D: NA; size: NA; V: TRBV19; J: TRBJ1-3
DNA: TGTGCCAGCAGTTTGACGGGTGGGATCTCGCACGGGTACTTC; CDR3: CASSLTGGISHGYF; D: NA; size: NA; V: TRBV27; J: TRBJ2-7
DNA: TGTGCCAGCATCCCAAGCACCTACGAGCAGTACTTC; CDR3: CASIPSTYEQYF; D: NA; size: NA; V: TRBV6-1; J: TRBJ2-7
DNA: TGTGCCATCAGTGAATCCGGGACAGGGGGCCCCGGGGAGCTGTTTTTT; CDR3: CAISESGTGGPGELFF; D: TRBD1; size: NA; V: TRBV10-3; J: TRBJ2-2
DNA: TGTGCCAGCAGCTTAGGGGGGACCCCGTCCTACGAGCAGTACTTC; CDR3: CASSLGGTPSYEQYF; D: NA; size: NA; V: TRBV11-2; J: TRBJ2-7
DNA: TGTGCCAGCAGTTTATACCACGGGACAGGGAAGTCAGATACGCAGTATTTT; CDR3: CASSLYHGTGKSDTQYF; D: TRBD1; size: NA; V: TRBV28; J: TRBJ2-3
DNA: TGTGCCAGCAGTCAAGGACTAGATGGCGGCCCAGATACGCAGTATTTT; CDR3: CASSQGLDGGPDTQYF; D: TRBD2; size: NA; V: TRBV27; J: TRBJ2-3
DNA: TGTGCCAGCCGGGGGGGAGCTAACTATGGCTACACCTTC; CDR3: CASRGGANYGYTF; D: NA; size: NA; V: TRBV7-2; J: TRBJ1-2
DNA: TGTGCCAGCAGCCCCGTCGGGGCACCGGCCTCTGGAGGCTACACCTTC; CDR3: CASSPVGAPASGGYTF; D: NA; size: NA; V: TRBV9; J: TRBJ1-2
DNA: TGTGCCAGCAGTGGCCGGGGGGGGAACACTGAAGCTTTCTTT; CDR3: CASSGRGGNTEAFF; D: NA; size: NA; V: TRBV6-1; J: TRBJ1-1
DNA: TGTGCCAGCAGATCGTATAGAGACTACGAGCAGTACTTC; CDR3: CASRSYRDYEQYF; D: NA; size: once; V: TRBV6-6; J: TRBJ2-7
DNA: TGTGCCAGCAGCCGACAGGGATCCTACGAGCAGTACTTC; CDR3: CASSRQGSYEQYF; D: TRBD1; size: NA; V: TRBV27; J: TRBJ2-7
DNA: TGTGCCAGCAGTTTAGGGGGTTTTAGCTACGAGCAGTACTTC; CDR3: CASSLGGFSYEQYF; D: NA; size: NA; V: TRBV27; J: TRBJ2-7
DNA: TGTGCCAGCAGCTTGGCTTTGGGCAGGGGGCCTCAGCCCCAGCATTTT; CDR3: CASSLALGRGPQPQHF; D: TRBD1; size: NA; V: TRBV7-9; J: TRBJ1-5
DNA: TGTGCCAGCTCACCACCGGTTGAGGACAGCCCCCGGTTCTTC; CDR3: CASSPPVEDSPRFF; D: NA; size: NA; V: TRBV18; J: TRBJ2-1
DNA: TGTGCCAGCAGTTGGGAAGCTGATGTAGATTACGAGCAGTACTTC; CDR3: CASSWEADVDYEQYF; D: NA; size: NA; V: TRBV6-6; J: TRBJ2-7
DNA: TGTGCCATCAGTGACCACTCCTACGAGCAGTACTTC; CDR3: CAISDHSYEQYF; D: NA; size: NA; V: TRBV10-3; J: TRBJ2-7
DNA: TGTGCCAGCAGCGTAGACGCTAGCGGGAGGAACTACGAGCAGTACTTC; CDR3: CASSVDASGRNYEQYF; D: TRBD2; size: NA; V: TRBV9; J: TRBJ2-7
DNA: TGTGCCATCAGTGAGTCAACACCAGGGGACACTGAAGCTTTCTTT; CDR3: CAISESTPGDTEAFF; D: NA; size: NA; V: TRBV10-3; J: TRBJ1-1
DNA: TGTGCCAGCAGCACCTCGGGACGGTTGAACACTGAAGCTTTCTTT; CDR3: CASSTSGRLNTEAFF; D: NA; size: NA; V: TRBV7-2; J: TRBJ1-1
DNA: TGTGCCAGCAGCTACGGCCAATCACAAGAGACCCAGTACTTC; CDR3: CASSYGQSQETQYF; D: NA; size: NA; V: TRBV7-3; J: TRBJ2-5
DNA: TGTGCCAGTAGTCCACGGGCCCTGGGGGACATTCAGTACTTC; CDR3: CASSPRALGDIQYF; D: NA; size: NA; V: TRBV19; J: TRBJ2-4
DNA: TGTGCCAGCAGCTTCGGACAGGGAAACTACGAGCAGTACTTC; CDR3: CASSFGQGNYEQYF; D: TRBD1; size: NA; V: TRBV9; J: TRBJ2-7
DNA: TGTGCCAGCATCAAGTACAATGAGCAGTTCTTC; CDR3: CASIKYNEQFF; D: NA; size: NA; V: TRBV27; J: TRBJ2-1
DNA: TGTGCCTGGAGGTTGGCGGGGGGCTACAATGAGCAGTTCTTC; CDR3: CAWRLAGGYNEQFF; D: TRBD2; size: NA; V: TRBV30; J: TRBJ2-1
DNA: TGTGCCAGCAGTTTGGGAGGGGTTTTCTACGAGCAGTACTTC; CDR3: CASSLGGVFYEQYF; D: TRBD2; size: NA; V: TRBV27; J: TRBJ2-7
DNA: TGTGCCAGTAGGAGACACGGCAACTACGAGCAGTACTTC; CDR3: CASRRHGNYEQYF; D: NA; size: NA; V: TRBV19; J: TRBJ2-7
DNA: TGTGCCAGCAGAGGGACTAGCGGGACGTTTTTCTATGAGCAGTTCTTC; CDR3: CASRGTSGTFFYEQFF; D: TRBD2; size: NA; V: TRBV28; J: TRBJ2-1
DNA: TGTGCCAGCGGGGGGCTTACTGAAGCTTTCTTT; CDR3: CASGGLTEAFF; D: NA; size: NA; V: TRBV2; J: TRBJ1-1
DNA: TGTGCCAGCAGCGCCCGGGACCAAAAACTGTTTTTT; CDR3: CASSARDQKLFF; D: NA; size: NA; V: TRBV7-2; J: TRBJ1-4
DNA: TGTGCCAGCAACACGGGGGGCCCGTACTATGGCTACACCTTC; CDR3: CASNTGGPYYGYTF; D: NA; size: NA; V: TRBV6-5; J: TRBJ1-2
DNA: TGTGCCAGCAGTCTCCAGATTGCCGGGGAGCTGTTTTTT; CDR3: CASSLQIAGELFF; D: NA; size: NA; V: TRBV27; J: TRBJ2-2
DNA: TGTGCCAGCAGCTTGGGTCGGGCTAACTATGGCTACACCTTC; CDR3: CASSLGRANYGYTF; D: NA; size: NA; V: TRBV7-9; J: TRBJ1-2
DNA: TGTGCCAGCAGCCAGGGCTTTTGGACAGGGAACATCAATGAGCAGTTCTTC; CDR3: CASSQGFWTGNINEQFF; D: TRBD1; size: NA; V: TRBV14; J: TRBJ2-1
DNA: TGTGCCAGCAGTTTCTGGGGCAGAAACACTGAAGCTTTCTTT; CDR3: CASSFWGRNTEAFF; D: NA; size: NA; V: TRBV27; J: TRBJ1-1
DNA: TGTGCCAGCAGCAACCCAGCGGGAGGCCCCTCCTACAATGAGCAGTTCTTC; CDR3: CASSNPAGGPSYNEQFF; D: TRBD2; size: once; V: TRBV7-9; J: TRBJ2-1
DNA: TGTGCCATCAGTGAGGACAGGGGGTACGAGCAGTACTTC; CDR3: CAISEDRGYEQYF; D: TRBD1; size: NA; V: TRBV10-3; J: TRBJ2-7
DNA: TGTGCCAGCAGTTTAATGACAGGGTCAGGCCCCGGGGAGCTGTTTTTT; CDR3: CASSLMTGSGPGELFF; D: TRBD1; size: NA; V: TRBV27; J: TRBJ2-2
DNA: TGTGCCAGCAGTCCAGGGACAGGGGAATGGTACAATCAGCCCCAGCATTTT; CDR3: CASSPGTGEWYNQPQHF; D: TRBD1; size: NA; V: TRBV28; J: TRBJ1-5
DNA: TGTGCCAGTAGTATGGGAGGGAATCCGTACAATGAGCAGTTCTTC; CDR3: CASSMGGNPYNEQFF; D: TRBD2; size: NA; V: TRBV19; J: TRBJ2-1
DNA: TGTGCCAGCAACCGAGGCTCCTACGAGCAGTACTTC; CDR3: CASNRGSYEQYF; D: NA; size: NA; V: TRBV7-9; J: TRBJ2-7
DNA: TGCGCCAGCAGCCAAGGGGGGGACAGGAGATCCTACGAGCAGTACTTC; CDR3: CASSQGGDRRSYEQYF; D: TRBD1; size: NA; V: TRBV4-1; J: TRBJ2-7
DNA: TGCGCCAGCAGCCAAGATTTGAGGGGGCTGGGAGAGACCCAGTACTTC; CDR3: CASSQDLRGLGETQYF; D: TRBD1; size: NA; V: TRBV4-3; J: TRBJ2-5
DNA: TGTGCCAGCAGTGAATCGACTAGCGGGCTGTACAATGAGCAGTTCTTC; CDR3: CASSESTSGLYNEQFF; D: TRBD2; size: NA; V: TRBV6-1; J: TRBJ2-1
DNA: TGCGCCAGCAGCCTTAGCGGAAAGGGGGCTTTGCATGAAAAACTGTTTTTT; CDR3: CASSLSGKGALHEKLFF; D: TRBD1; size: NA; V: TRBV4-1; J: TRBJ1-4
DNA: TGCGCCAGCAGCCCCGGGACTAGTGGGCCCGGGGAGCTGTTTTTT; CDR3: CASSPGTSGPGELFF; D: TRBD2; size: NA; V: TRBV4-3; J: TRBJ2-2
DNA: TGCGCCAGCAGCCAGGGGTCCCAGACAGGAGATACGCAGTATTTT; CDR3: CASSQGSQTGDTQYF; D: NA; size: NA; V: TRBV4-1; J: TRBJ2-3
DNA: TGCAGCGTTGTATTATTAGGGAGCGGCGATGAGCAGTTCTTC; CDR3: CSVVLLGSGDEQFF; D: NA; size: NA; V: TRBV29-1; J: TRBJ2-1
DNA: TGTGCCAGCAGCCCCTCCGGGACGGTAGGTCAGCCCCAGCATTTT; CDR3: CASSPSGTVGQPQHF; D: NA; size: NA; V: TRBV7-9; J: TRBJ1-5
DNA: TGTGCCAGCAGCTTAATGTCGGGAGGAGCCACAGATACGCAGTATTTT; CDR3: CASSLMSGGATDTQYF; D: TRBD2; size: once; V: TRBV7-3; J: TRBJ2-3
DNA: TGCAGCGTTGCCTATAATAACTATGGCTACACCTTC; CDR3: CSVAYNNYGYTF; D: NA; size: NA; V: TRBV29-1; J: TRBJ1-2
DNA: TGTGCCAGCAGCTTAGGGGGTACCTACAATGAGCAGTTCTTC; CDR3: CASSLGGTYNEQFF; D: NA; size: NA; V: TRBV11-2; J: TRBJ2-1
DNA: TGTGCCAGCAGTTTCGACCGACGGACTAGCGGGAGGGCAGAGACCCAGTACTTC; CDR3: CASSFDRRTSGRAETQYF; D: TRBD2; size: NA; V: TRBV28; J: TRBJ2-5